This entry lists 3 T cell receptor beta chains sequenced from one sample in a study of blood T cell repertoires in COVID-19. Data came from immunoSEQ multiplex PCR; TCRdb stores just in-frame clones and leaves some out. The sample includes around 26,000 clones, about 91% of them seen just once. Sequencing input: peripheral blood. These receptors were collected from a human donor in a cohort sampled during active COVID-19.

The rearrangement links TRBV20-1 to TRBJ2-3, with unresolved D. CDR3 size: 16 residues. The germline V and J ends were trimmed by 3 bases and 0 bases, with 16 bases remaining between them. Germline V CDR1 and CDR2: DFQATT, SNEGSKA (reference sequence). In DNA form, the CDR3 reads TGCAGTGCTAGTCCCTTAGCAGTTACTAGCACAGATACGCAGTATTTT. Translation: CSASPLAVTSTDTQYF.

The chain uses TRBV5-1 and TRBJ1-1, with a weak D call TRBD1 (6 bases). The germline V and J ends were trimmed by 6 bases and 0 bases, with 18 bases remaining between them. Germline V gene data show CDR1 as SGHRS and CDR2 as YFSETQ. This CDR3 contains 16 residues. The CDR3 here is CASTPEPGQMNTEAFF. CDR3 DNA sequence: TGCGCCAGCACCCCCGAGCCGGGACAAATGAACACTGAAGCTTTCTTT.

The rearrangement uses TRBV2 and TRBJ1-6; 7 bases fit TRBD1. J gave up 5 bases and V 3 bases, and 4 bases lay outside the gene matches. Germline V gives CDR1 SNHLY, CDR2 FYNNEI. The CDR3 is made up of 15 amino acids. The CDR3 protein is CASSDLGQNNSPLHF. The CDR3 DNA reads TGTGCCAGCAGTGACTTGGGACAGAATAATTCACCCCTCCACTTT.